This is a list of T cell receptor beta chains from one sample in a study of T cell responses to AZD1222 COVID-19 vaccine. Produced via immunoSEQ multiplex PCR; TCRdb's table is partial and in-frame only. Seen here are 150,000 or so clones, approximately 91% observed once, and the top ten hold approximately 3.6%. The sequencing used peripheral blood, collected 28 days after the second AZD1222 dose. The receptors stem from an adult who received the AZD1222 COVID-19 vaccine. Both conserved end residues are part of each CDR3. Fields, in order: D gene, J gene, clone size, V gene, CDR3 DNA, CDR3 protein. The D gene is left open where the match is weak. Clone size is stated in some rows and not others, as once, few, many or a class when expanded.

. TRBJ1-2 once TRBV6-1 TGTGCCAGCAGTGATCAGGGCCCCTATGGCTACACCTTC CASSDQGPYGYTF
TRBD2 TRBJ2-3 . TRBV5-5 TGTGCCAGCAGCCTCGGGACTAGCGGGGGCGCAGATACGCAGTATTTT CASSLGTSGGADTQYF
. TRBJ1-5 . TRBV18 TGTGCCAGCTCACCATTACCAGGGGATCAGCCCCAGCATTTT CASSPLPGDQPQHF
. TRBJ1-3 . TRBV3-1/TRBV3-2 TGTGCCAGCAGCCAAGGGGCCAGGGATGGAAACACCATATATTTT CASSQGARDGNTIYF
TRBD1 TRBJ1-6 . TRBV6-5 TGTGCCAGCAGTTACTCGAGCAGGGGGATGCTGGCCCTCCACTTT CASSYSSRGMLALHF
TRBD1 TRBJ1-2 . TRBV24-1 TGTGCCACCAGTGGACAGGGGAACGGCTACACCTTC CATSGQGNGYTF
. TRBJ1-5 . TRBV12-3/TRBV12-4 TGTGCCAGCAGCCTTCACGGTCAGCCCCAGCATTTT CASSLHGQPQHF
. TRBJ2-7 once TRBV4-1 TGCGCCAGCAGCCAAGTAATCAACGAGCAGTACTTC CASSQVINEQYF
. TRBJ1-2 . TRBV19 TGTGCCAGTAGTATGATTGCAGGACAAGGCTACACCTTC CASSMIAGQGYTF
TRBD1 TRBJ1-2 . TRBV7-9 TGTGCCAGCAGCTTCGGACAGGGAGCTAACTATGGCTACACCTTC CASSFGQGANYGYTF
. TRBJ2-3 . TRBV5-4 TGTGCCAGCAGCTTGGAGCCGGGACTGGGCACAGATACGCAGTATTTT CASSLEPGLGTDTQYF
. TRBJ1-6 . TRBV27 TGTGCCAGCACAGGGGAAAGAGATTCACCCCTCCACTTT CASTGERDSPLHF
TRBD1 TRBJ1-2 once TRBV7-8 TGTGCCAGCAGCGGACGGGACAGGGGATATCGCTATGGCTACACCTTC CASSGRDRGYRYGYTF
. TRBJ1-3 . TRBV30 TGTGCCCAGAGCGTTCGTGAAGGTGGAAACACCATATATTTT CAQSVREGGNTIYF
. TRBJ2-1 . TRBV6-6 TGTGCCAGCAACCCCACGGGGCCTTACAATGAGCAGTTCTTC CASNPTGPYNEQFF
. TRBJ1-4 . TRBV30 TGTGCCTGGAGTGGATCGGCGAACGGGTATGAAAAACTGTTTTTT CAWSGSANGYEKLFF
. TRBJ2-1 . TRBV4-1 TGCGCCAGCAGCCTGGGCGACAATGAGCAGTTCTTC CASSLGDNEQFF
. TRBJ1-5 . TRBV3-1/TRBV3-2 TGTGCCAGCAGCCCCCAAGGAACAGGGTCTCGTCAGCCCCAGCATTTT CASSPQGTGSRQPQHF
TRBD1 TRBJ1-3 . TRBV6-6 TGTGCCAGCAGTTACTCACAGGGGCATGGAAACACCATATATTTT CASSYSQGHGNTIYF
TRBD1 TRBJ1-1 . TRBV6-5 TGTGCCAGCAGGCGACAGGGTCACACTGAAGCTTTCTTT CASRRQGHTEAFF
TRBD1 TRBJ2-5 . TRBV27 TGTGCCAGCAGACTAACAGGGGCAGAGACCCAGTACTTC CASRLTGAETQYF
. TRBJ2-1 . TRBV5-1 TGCGCCAGCAGCTCCTTGGGGGCCGGAGCCTACAATGAGCAGTTCTTC CASSSLGAGAYNEQFF
. TRBJ1-1 . TRBV4-1 TGCGCCAGCAGCCAAAACAGAGACCCCCCGCCGAACACTGAAGCTTTCTTT CASSQNRDPPPNTEAFF
TRBD1 TRBJ1-4 . TRBV18 TGTGCCAGCTCACCACCTAGGACAGGACGAAGCGAAAAACTGTTTTTT CASSPPRTGRSEKLFF
. TRBJ1-5 . TRBV5-1 TGCGCCAGCAGCCCAGACCCCGGTGAGGGCAATCAGCCCCAGCATTTT CASSPDPGEGNQPQHF
. TRBJ2-2 . TRBV12-3/TRBV12-4 TGTGCCAGCAGCCGAGACTTTGGCGGGGAGCTGTTTTTT CASSRDFGGELFF
. TRBJ1-1 . TRBV4-1 TGCGCCAGCAGCCAAGATCTATCCCGACAGTATGAAGCTTTCTTT CASSQDLSRQYEAFF
. TRBJ2-6 . TRBV30 TGTGCCTGGAGGCACCCTTCTGGGGCCAACGTCCTGACTTTC CAWRHPSGANVLTF
. TRBJ2-1 once TRBV6-1 TGTGCCAGCAGTGAAGGCGCGGGTTCCTACAATGAGCAGTTCTTC CASSEGAGSYNEQFF
. TRBJ2-7 . TRBV18 TGTGCCAGCTCACCTTCGGGCGGGGTATCCTACGAGCAGTACTTC CASSPSGGVSYEQYF